The sequence of this T cell receptor beta chain was determined in a study of shared clonotypes between healthy human individuals. General study points: A limitation of the genetic and exposure-history diversity represented arose from few donors.

As regards this clone: Its antigen remains unknown.

Genomic DNA per cell subset filled all wells of several immunoSEQ plates. The protocol was immunoSEQ multiplex PCR, while the TCRdb copy is restricted to in-frame clones and leaves out a portion. The profile covers some 1 million clones, with 65% to 80% appearing a single time and less than 1.5% taken by the ten largest. Germline V gives CDR1 SNHLY, CDR2 FYNNEI. The ends were cut back, 4 bases at V and 7 bases at J, with 11 bases in the middle. This CDR3 contains 14 residues. The chain couples TRBV2 to TRBJ1-6; D is undetermined. The receptor's source is a man aged 18 to 30 in good health. The source material was memory CD4+ T cells sorted from blood. The sample's subset: CD45RA-negative fraction. CDR3 sequence reads: CASSVKGRNSPLHF. CDR3 DNA: TGTGCCAGCAGTGTAAAGGGCCGGAATTCACCCCTCCACTTT. Full variable domain (rest looked up from reference TRBV2 and TRBJ1-6): EPEVTQTPSHQVTQMGQEVILRCVPISNHLYFYWYRQILGQKVEFLVSFYNNEISEKSEIFDDQFSVERPDGSNFTLKIRSTKLEDSAMYFCASSVKGRNSPLHFGNGTRLTVT.